This paragraph reports one T cell receptor beta chain. V lost 1 base to trimming and J lost 8 bases, with 11 bases between them. CDR3 length: 13 residues. Germline lookup yields CDR1 LGHDT and CDR2 YNNKEL (reference sequence). This entry belongs to a study of blood T cell repertoires in COVID-19. The data were produced by immunoSEQ multiplex PCR, yet TCRdb's version contains in-frame clones alone and is incomplete. The table records about 190,000 clones, about 81% of them present only once. Cohort placement rested on clinical history that participants reported themselves. The chain joins TRBV3-1 (or the pseudogene TRBV3-2) to TRBJ1-2; the D gene is possibly TRBD1 (5 bases). The sequence was collected from a woman between 25 and 40 years old who had recovered from COVID-19. Sequenced: PBMCs or T cells enriched from blood (not recorded which). In nucleotides, the CDR3 is TGTGCCAGCAGCCAAGCCCTCAGGGTCGGCTACACCTTC. This codes for CASSQALRVGYTF.